This TCR beta chain was identified during a study of cytomegalovirus exposure and HLA in healthy donors. Overall study findings and caveats: In a later analysis, common viral pathogens appeared linked to several of the most significant clusters.

Germline V gene data show CDR1 as SEHNR and CDR2 as FQNEAQ (reference sequence). CDR3 length: 17 residues. After removal of 5 bases from V and 3 bases from J, the junction contained 12 bases not matched to a gene. A note on this clone: The target antigen is unknown.

Among the donors, all were healthy bone marrow donors. A multiplex PCR was run with 60 Vbeta primers and 13 Jbeta primers. Libraries were prepared by immunoSEQ multiplex PCR; TCRdb keeps only in-frame clonotypes and omits some of them. The sample has 90,000 to 130,000 clones; the top ten hold around 6.5%. The sequencing input was PBMCs. V gene TRBV7-9 combines with J gene TRBJ2-2; TRBD1 agrees at 7 bases. The receptor comes from a man aged 35 to 55 in good health and CMV-seropositive. In nucleotides, the CDR3 is TGTGCCAGCAGCCCCCGGGACAGCCTCTTGGACACCGGGGAGCTGTTTTTT. Encoded protein: CASSPRDSLLDTGELFF.